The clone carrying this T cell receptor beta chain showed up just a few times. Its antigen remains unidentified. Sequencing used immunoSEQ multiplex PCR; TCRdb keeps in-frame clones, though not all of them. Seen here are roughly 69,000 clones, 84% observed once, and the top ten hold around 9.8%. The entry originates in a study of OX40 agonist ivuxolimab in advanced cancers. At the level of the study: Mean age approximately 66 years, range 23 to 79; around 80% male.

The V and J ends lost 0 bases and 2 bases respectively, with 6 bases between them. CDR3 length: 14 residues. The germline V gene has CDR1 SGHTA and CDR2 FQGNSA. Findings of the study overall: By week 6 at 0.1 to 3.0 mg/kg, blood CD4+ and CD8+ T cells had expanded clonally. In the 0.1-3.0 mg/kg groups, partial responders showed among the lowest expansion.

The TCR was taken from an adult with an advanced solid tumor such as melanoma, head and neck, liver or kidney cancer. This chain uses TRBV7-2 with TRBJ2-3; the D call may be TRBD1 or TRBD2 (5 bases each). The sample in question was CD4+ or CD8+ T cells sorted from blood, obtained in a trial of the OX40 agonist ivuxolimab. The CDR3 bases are TGTGCCAGCAGCTTAGCGGGACCCACAGATACGCAGTATTTT. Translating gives CASSLAGPTDTQYF.